This is a list of T cell receptor beta chains from one sample in a study of PD-1 blockade in classical Hodgkin lymphoma. Profiling relied on immunoSEQ multiplex PCR, and the TCRdb table lists in-frame clones only, not all of them. The sample has some 10,000 clones, 86% seen once. Source material: CD8+ T cells from blood. The receptors come from a human donor with classical Hodgkin lymphoma. Both conserved end residues are part of each CDR3. The D gene is left open where the match is weak. A clone size is listed for some rows: how often the clone was seen (once, few, many), or a class if it is expanded.

-,TRBJ2-7,TRBV21-1,-,CASSKVRDTGRSYEQYF,TGTGCCAGCAGCAAAGTCCGGGATACAGGGCGTAGCTACGAGCAGTACTTC
-,TRBJ1-3,TRBV16,-,CASSQSDFGNTIYF,TGTGCCAGCAGCCAATCAGATTTTGGAAACACCATATATTTT
-,TRBJ2-7,TRBV4-3,TRBD1,CASSQGTGDYEQYF,TGCGCCAGCAGCCAAGGGACAGGGGACTACGAGCAGTACTTC
-,TRBJ1-1,TRBV5-1,-,CASSLGAGLGNTEAFF,TGCGCCAGCAGCTTGGGGGCAGGGCTTGGGAACACTGAAGCTTTCTTT
-,TRBJ1-2,TRBV6-1,-,CASSEVWGPGNYGYTF,TGTGCCAGCAGTGAGGTGTGGGGGCCGGGTAACTATGGCTACACCTTC
-,TRBJ2-4,TRBV11-2,-,CASSGGVRYF,TGTGCCAGCAGCGGCGGCGTCAGGTACTTC
-,TRBJ1-5,TRBV6-4,-,CASSPGPEQPQHF,TGTGCCAGCAGTCCCGGGCCTGAGCAGCCCCAGCATTTT
-,TRBJ2-5,TRBV25-1,-,CASSERPETQYF,TGTGCCAGCAGTGAACGTCCAGAGACCCAGTACTTC
once,TRBJ1-3,TRBV13,-,CASSFRGPGNTIYF,TGTGCCAGCAGCTTCAGGGGACCCGGAAACACCATATATTTT
-,TRBJ2-5,TRBV4-1,-,CASSQVEGAQYF,TGCGCCAGCAGCCAAGTGGAGGGGGCCCAGTACTTC
-,TRBJ2-7,TRBV4-3,-,CASSQGVKNGYEQYF,TGCGCCAGCAGCCAAGGGGTGAAGAACGGCTACGAGCAGTACTTC
-,TRBJ2-7,TRBV7-9,-,CASSLGGGQYF,TGTGCCAGCAGCTTAGGGGGCGGGCAGTACTTC
-,TRBJ2-3,TRBV9,-,CASSATGAQRGPDTQYF,TGTGCCAGCAGCGCCACAGGGGCCCAGCGGGGCCCAGATACGCAGTATTTT
-,TRBJ2-7,TRBV2,-,CASLDDSDQPRETETYEQYF,TGTGCCAGCCTAGATGATTCGGATCAACCTAGGGAGACTGAGACCTACGAGCAGTACTTC
-,TRBJ1-5,TRBV27,-,CASSLFWGLGGNQPQHF,TGTGCCAGCAGTTTATTTTGGGGTTTGGGCGGCAATCAGCCCCAGCATTTT
-,TRBJ1-1,TRBV5-4,-,CASSLERVATEAFF,TGTGCCAGCAGCTTGGAGCGAGTGGCCACTGAAGCTTTCTTT
-,TRBJ2-3,TRBV5-1,-,CASSLYLRGIDTQYF,TGCGCCAGCAGCTTGTACCTCCGGGGCATAGATACGCAGTATTTT
-,TRBJ2-1,TRBV7-2,TRBD2,CASSRPTSGGAKSYNEQFF,TGTGCCAGCAGCCGACCTACTAGCGGGGGGGCCAAATCTTACAATGAGCAGTTCTTC
-,TRBJ1-2,TRBV6-1,TRBD1,CASSEDRGDYGYTF,TGTGCCAGCAGTGAAGACAGGGGCGACTATGGCTACACCTTC
-,TRBJ2-1,TRBV2,-,CASNPGYNEQFF,TGTGCCAGCAATCCGGGGTACAATGAGCAGTTCTTC
-,TRBJ2-7,TRBV27,-,CASSLSPLGRVGEQYF,TGTGCCAGCAGTTTATCACCCCTTGGACGAGTGGGCGAGCAGTACTTC
large,TRBJ1-5,TRBV15,-,CATSGSISQPQHF,TGTGCCACCAGCGGCTCTATATCCCAGCCCCAGCATTTT